Listed below are T cell receptor beta chains from one sample, sequenced in a study of cytomegalovirus exposure and HLA in healthy donors. The method was immunoSEQ multiplex PCR; TCRdb's version includes in-frame clones alone and lacks a portion of them. The sample comprises some 180,000 clones, 70% to 85% of which are singletons, and about 1.5% rests with the top ten. Material: PBMCs. These TCRs come from a man between 18 and 29 years old in good health and CMV-seronegative. The CDR3 runs from the conserved cysteine through the conserved F or W. The D gene is left open where the match is weak. Some rows mark clone size as missing; the rest say once, few, many or name a class of expanded clone.

V	D	size	J	CDR3
TRBV4-1	NA	NA	NA	CASSQELPGNYYEQYF
TRBV6-6	NA	NA	TRBJ2-2	CASGNGQTGELFF
TRBV18	NA	once	TRBJ2-7	CASLTWAFPPYEQYF
TRBV9	TRBD1	NA	TRBJ1-4	CASSVGVGTGYNEKLFF
TRBV15	NA	NA	TRBJ2-5	CATRIPGRVFQETQYF
TRBV27	NA	NA	TRBJ2-1	CASSSVPNEQFF
TRBV5-1	NA	NA	TRBJ2-7	CASSHGRDRYEQYF
TRBV11-3	TRBD1	few	TRBJ2-7	CASSFPGQAHEQYF
TRBV6-6	NA	NA	TRBJ1-1	CASKNGLTAFF
TRBV14	NA	NA	TRBJ2-7	CASSQDLPEQYF
TRBV28	TRBD1	few	TRBJ2-3	CASSLGQGAEDTQYF
TRBV18	TRBD2	NA	TRBJ2-1	CASSPPGLAGPQFF
TRBV6-4	NA	NA	TRBJ2-1	CASSEGTSPNEQFF
TRBV5-1	NA	NA	TRBJ2-3	CASSLPLAETDTQYF
TRBV5-3	NA	NA	NA	CARSLLAVNHYEQYF
TRBV11-3	TRBD2	NA	TRBJ2-7	CASSSPLAGGREQYF
TRBV6-5	TRBD1	once	TRBJ1-6	CASREQGLYNSPLHF
TRBV11-3	NA	NA	TRBJ1-1	CASSPYTGTEAFF
TRBV4-3	NA	NA	TRBJ1-6	CASSLTLNSPLHF
TRBV7-8	NA	NA	TRBJ2-5	CASSLNPAQGETQYF
TRBV13	TRBD2	NA	TRBJ2-6	CASSFSGSPLSGANVLTF
TRBV5-5	TRBD1	few	TRBJ1-5	CASSKWTGPNQPQHF
TRBV14	NA	NA	TRBJ1-3	CASSQDWGRLTSGTIYF
TRBV6-5	NA	few	TRBJ2-7	CASSPRQDSYEQYF
TRBV18	TRBD1	NA	TRBJ1-2	CASSPPGDRAGYTF
TRBV10-2	TRBD2	few	NA	CASSGLAGDYEQYF
TRBV7-2	TRBD2	NA	TRBJ2-2	CASSLVREAGELFF
TRBV7-9	NA	once	TRBJ1-2	CASSLSLRIGQIGEGYTF
TRBV5-1	NA	NA	TRBJ2-7	CASSLAAGDYEQYF
TRBV13	NA	NA	TRBJ2-7	CASSLGQGVYEQYF
TRBV18	TRBD1	NA	TRBJ2-6	CASSLSPGTGGASGGANVLTF
TRBV23-1	TRBD1	once	TRBJ1-4	CASRTQGACNEKLFF
TRBV7-2	TRBD1	few	TRBJ1-2	CASSLGPGTGGPYGYTF
TRBV18	TRBD2	NA	TRBJ2-3	CASSARTSGSTDTQYF
TRBV15	TRBD2	NA	TRBJ2-1	CATSRSGRGSYNEQFF
TRBV21-1	NA	NA	TRBJ2-3	CASSKGRVAGGPRCTDTQYF
TRBV5-6	NA	NA	TRBJ1-1	CASSLYEAGRVEAFF
TRBV29-1	NA	NA	TRBJ2-5	CSVEDLNMRGQETQYF
TRBV2	NA	few	TRBJ1-2	CASTNSPNYGYTF
TRBV7-5	NA	NA	TRBJ2-3	CARSLPCVSSRGTDTQYF